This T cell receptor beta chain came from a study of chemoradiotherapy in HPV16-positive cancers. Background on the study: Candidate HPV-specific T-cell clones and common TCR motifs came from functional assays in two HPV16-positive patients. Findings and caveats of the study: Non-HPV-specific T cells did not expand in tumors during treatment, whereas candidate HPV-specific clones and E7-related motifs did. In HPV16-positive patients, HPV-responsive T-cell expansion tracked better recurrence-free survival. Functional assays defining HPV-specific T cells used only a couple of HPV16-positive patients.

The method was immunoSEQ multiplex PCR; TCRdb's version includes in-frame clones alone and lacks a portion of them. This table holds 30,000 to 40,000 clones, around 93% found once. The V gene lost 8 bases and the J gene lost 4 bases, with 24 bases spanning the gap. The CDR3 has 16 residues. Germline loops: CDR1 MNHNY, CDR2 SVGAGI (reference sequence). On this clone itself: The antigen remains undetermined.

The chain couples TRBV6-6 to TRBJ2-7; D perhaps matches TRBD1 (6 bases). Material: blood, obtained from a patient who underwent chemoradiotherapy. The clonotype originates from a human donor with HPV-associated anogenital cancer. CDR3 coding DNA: TGTGCCAGCCAAGTCGTGACGACAGGCGGCGATTACGAGCAGTACTTC. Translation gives CASQVVTTGGDYEQYF.